The present entry profiles one T cell receptor (beta chain) with its context. Its antigen is as yet unknown. Method: immunoSEQ multiplex PCR; TCRdb's copy keeps in-frame clones and lacks some. The sample holds about 1.5 million clones, around 98% seen once. The sample comes from a study of shared clonotypes between healthy human individuals. V lost 5 bases and J lost 1, with 9 bases in between. The germline V gene has CDR1 WSHSY and CDR2 SAAADI. The CDR3 contains 14 residues. Study results and limitations: Naive CD4 clonotypes were shared across several donors at around 5.4%. Enrolling few donors narrowed the genetic and exposure-history diversity that was represented.

The receptor was derived from a man aged 30-40 years in good health. The J gene is TRBJ1-5, the V gene TRBV10-2; D gene unclear. The sample was naive CD4+ T cells sorted from blood. Subset of the sample: CD45RA+ positively selected. This CDR3 is CASSPGRSNQPQHF. The CDR3 coding sequence is TGCGCCAGCAGTCCAGGAAGAAGCAATCAGCCCCAGCATTTT.